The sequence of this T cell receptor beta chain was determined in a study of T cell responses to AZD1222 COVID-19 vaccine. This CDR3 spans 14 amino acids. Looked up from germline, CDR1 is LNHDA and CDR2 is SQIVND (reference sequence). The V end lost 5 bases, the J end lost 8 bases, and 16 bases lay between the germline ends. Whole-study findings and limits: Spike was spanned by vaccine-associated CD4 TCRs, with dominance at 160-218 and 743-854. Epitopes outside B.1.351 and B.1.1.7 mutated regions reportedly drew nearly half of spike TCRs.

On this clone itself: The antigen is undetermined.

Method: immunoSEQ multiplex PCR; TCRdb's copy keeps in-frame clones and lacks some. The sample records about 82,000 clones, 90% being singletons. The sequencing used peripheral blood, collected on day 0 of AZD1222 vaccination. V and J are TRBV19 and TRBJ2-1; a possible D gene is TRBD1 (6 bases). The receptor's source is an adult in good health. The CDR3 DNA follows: TGTGCCAGTAGTCGCTCTTTAGGGGGTGATGAGCAGTTCTTC. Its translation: CASSRSLGGDEQFF.